The 4 T cell receptor beta chains presented below share a single source sample, sequenced in a study of beta chain features in type 1 diabetes. All of the isolated RNA was reverse transcribed, so expressed TCRB transcripts were sequenced. Data came from immunoSEQ multiplex PCR; TCRdb stores just in-frame clones and leaves some out. The table records hundreds of thousands of clones, 15% to 20% of them present only once. Sequencing input: naive CD4+ T cells from blood. These receptors were collected from a woman younger than 30 in good health.

This clone appeared a few times. This chain joins TRBV5-1 and TRBJ2-1; D is possibly TRBD2 (6 bases). Trimming shortened V by 4 bases and J by 9 bases, and 17 bases separated the two germline ends. Germline values: CDR1 SGHRS, CDR2 YFSETQ. The CDR3 is made up of 14 amino acids. CDR3 in amino acids: CASSLESLAIEQFF. The CDR3 DNA is TGCGCCAGCAGCCTCGAATCACTAGCCATTGAGCAGTTCTTC. The complete variable domain, with remaining parts taken from reference TRBV5-1 and TRBJ2-1, reads KAGVTQTPRYLIKTRGQQVTLSCSPISGHRSVSWYQQTPGQGLQFLFEYFSETQRNKGNFPGRFSGRQFSNSRSEMNVSTLELGDSALYLCASSLESLAIEQFFGPGTRLTVL.

V usage is TRBV18 and J usage is TRBJ2-7; D remains ambiguous. Germline CDR1 is KGHSH and CDR2 is LQKENI. The CDR3 extends over 16 amino acids. The V end lost 6 bases, the J end lost 2 bases, and 20 bases lay between the germline ends. The CDR3 sequence: CASSHRSGIPTYEQYF. In nucleotides, the CDR3 is TGTGCCAGCTCCCATAGATCAGGTATCCCTACCTACGAGCAGTACTTC.

The gene calls are TRBV4-3 and TRBJ2-5; D might be TRBD2 (6 bases). V lost 4 bases, J lost 7 bases, and 13 bases lay in between. CDR1 and CDR2 (germline): LGHNA, YSLEER. CDR3 length equals 13 residues. CDR3 residues: CASSPSAYGTQYF. CDR3 DNA: TGCGCCAGCAGCCCTAGCGCTTACGGGACCCAGTACTTC.

This chain joins TRBV2 and TRBJ2-1; 13 nucleotides line up with TRBD2. V trimming: 4 bases; J trimming: 5 bases; junction bases outside the gene matches: 2. Germline values: CDR1 SNHLY, CDR2 FYNNEI. CDR3 length equals 15 residues. CDR3 residues: CASSGGLAGNNEQFF. In DNA, the CDR3 is TGTGCCAGCAGTGGGGGACTAGCGGGGAACAATGAGCAGTTCTTC.